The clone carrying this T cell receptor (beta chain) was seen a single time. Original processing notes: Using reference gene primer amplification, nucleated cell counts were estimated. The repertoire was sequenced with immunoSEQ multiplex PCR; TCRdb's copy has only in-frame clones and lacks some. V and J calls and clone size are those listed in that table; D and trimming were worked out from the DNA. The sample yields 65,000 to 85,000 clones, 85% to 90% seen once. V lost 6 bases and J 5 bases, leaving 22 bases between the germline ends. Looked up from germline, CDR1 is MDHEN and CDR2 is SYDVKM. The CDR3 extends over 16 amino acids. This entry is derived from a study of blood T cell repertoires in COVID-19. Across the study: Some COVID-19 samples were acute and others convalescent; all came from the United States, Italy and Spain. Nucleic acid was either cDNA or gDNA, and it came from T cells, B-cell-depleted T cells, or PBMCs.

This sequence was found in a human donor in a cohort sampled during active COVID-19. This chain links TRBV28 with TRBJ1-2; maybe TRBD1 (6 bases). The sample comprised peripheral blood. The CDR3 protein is CASSPDRTVVLYGYTF. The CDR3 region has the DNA TGTGCCAGCAGCCCTGACCGGACAGTCGTATTATATGGCTACACCTTC.